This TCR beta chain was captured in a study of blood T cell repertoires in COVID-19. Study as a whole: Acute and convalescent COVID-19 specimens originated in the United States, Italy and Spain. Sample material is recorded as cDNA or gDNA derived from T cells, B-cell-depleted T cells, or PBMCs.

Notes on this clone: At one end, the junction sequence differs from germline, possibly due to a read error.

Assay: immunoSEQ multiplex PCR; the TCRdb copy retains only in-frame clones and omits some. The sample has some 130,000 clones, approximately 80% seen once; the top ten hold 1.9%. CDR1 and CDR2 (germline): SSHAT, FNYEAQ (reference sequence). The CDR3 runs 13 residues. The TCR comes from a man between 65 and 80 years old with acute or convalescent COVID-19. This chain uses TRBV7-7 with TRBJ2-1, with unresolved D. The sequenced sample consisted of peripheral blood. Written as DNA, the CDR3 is TGTGCTAGCAGCTTAGCCAGCTACAATGAGCAGTTCTTC. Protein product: CASSLASYNEQFF.